The 20 T cell receptor beta chains reported below all come from one sample, sequenced in a study of shared clonotypes between healthy human individuals. Clones were read by immunoSEQ multiplex PCR, and TCRdb kept only the in-frame ones, dropping some. This sample has around 1.5 million clones, with 95% to 99% found just once. The source material was naive CD4+ T cells sorted from blood. Subset defined: CD45RA+ positively selected. The source is a man aged 25-45 years in good health.

V is TRBV6-5 and J is TRBJ1-6; 7 bases match TRBD1. The germline V gene has CDR1 MNHEY and CDR2 SVGAGI. J lost 10 bases, V lost 5 bases, and 8 bases had no gene match. There are 14 residues in the CDR3. As DNA, the CDR3 is TGTGCCAGCAGTAATAGACAGGGAGGGTCACCCCTCCACTTT. Translation: CASSNRQGGSPLHF.

The chain combines TRBV5-1 with TRBJ2-7; 13 nucleotides line up with TRBD2. Losses at the gene ends were 4 bases for V and 6 bases for J; bases not matched to a gene: 16. The CDR3 is 18 residues long. Germline V gives CDR1 SGHRS, CDR2 YFSETQ. The CDR3 DNA follows: TGCGCCAGCAGCGACCCTACACTAGCGGGAGGGCCCCCGCGCGAGCAGTACTTC. Translated, it gives CASSDPTLAGGPPREQYF. The whole variable domain, remainder taken from reference TRBV5-1 and TRBJ2-7, is KAGVTQTPRYLIKTRGQQVTLSCSPISGHRSVSWYQQTPGQGLQFLFEYFSETQRNKGNFPGRFSGRQFSNSRSEMNVSTLELGDSALYLCASSDPTLAGGPPREQYFGPGTRLTVT.

V usage is TRBV28 and J usage is TRBJ2-7; 8 nucleotides match TRBD1. This CDR3 comprises 17 residues. Germline values: CDR1 MDHEN, CDR2 SYDVKM. V lost 2 bases, J lost 7 bases, and 16 bases stayed unmatched. CDR3 region: CASSLGKTGDNVWEQYF. The DNA for the CDR3 is TGTGCCAGCAGTTTAGGGAAGACAGGGGACAACGTATGGGAGCAGTACTTC.

With respect to this clone: At one boundary the junction diverges from the germline segment, which might be a read error. The chain employs TRBV7-7 and TRBJ2-7; 7 bases match TRBD1. Germline V lookup: CDR1 SSHAT, CDR2 FNYEAQ (reference sequence). This CDR3 comprises 19 residues. The CDR3 reads CASSPTRTGPILCLYEQYF. In DNA form, the CDR3 reads TGTGCTAGCAGCCCCACCCGGACAGGCCCCATTTTGTGTCTCTACGAGCAGTACTTC.

The chain employs TRBV18 and TRBJ2-2; unclear D gene. CDR3 length: 16 residues. The ends were cut back, 2 bases at V and 0 bases at J, with 10 bases in the middle. Germline values: CDR1 KGHSH, CDR2 LQKENI. The CDR3, as DNA: TGTGCCAGCTCACCAAATGTAGCTACGAACACCGGGGAGCTGTTTTTT. Its translation: CASSPNVATNTGELFF.

This clone is a singleton in its sample. The V and J genes are TRBV7-9 and TRBJ1-1, with D possibly matching TRBD1 (5 bases). Trimming cost V 2 bases and J 4 bases, with 11 bases left between them. The CDR3 length is 14 residues. Germline V gene lookup returns CDR1 SEHNR and CDR2 FQNEAQ (reference sequence). The CDR3 DNA follows: TGTGCCAGCAGCTTACCAGGGCGGCCCACTGAAGCTTTCTTT. This encodes CASSLPGRPTEAFF.

The chain links TRBV5-6 to TRBJ2-5, with D hard to call. Between the trimmed V and J ends, which lost 3 bases and 5 bases, there was a span of 17 bases. CDR3 size: 15 residues. Germline CDR1 and CDR2: SGHDT and YYEEEE. The CDR3 region has the DNA TGTGCCAGCAGCTCGCACCCCCCCAAGCGCGAGACCCAGTACTTC. It specifies CASSSHPPKRETQYF.

The V gene is TRBV18, the J gene TRBJ1-5, with a tentative D call TRBD1 (5 bases). From germline, CDR1 is KGHSH and CDR2 LQKENI. CDR3 length equals 15 residues. Trimming cost V 6 bases and J 5 bases, with 17 bases left between them. The chain's CDR3 is CASSSLEGPYQPQHF. Here the CDR3 DNA reads TGTGCCAGCTCCTCGTTAGAGGGACCCTATCAGCCCCAGCATTTT. Variable domain in full (rest from reference TRBV18 and TRBJ1-5): NAGVMQNPRHLVRRRGQEARLRCSPMKGHSHVYWYRQLPEEGLKFMVYLQKENIIDESGMPKERFSAEFPKEGPSILRIQQVVRGDSAAYFCASSSLEGPYQPQHFGDGTRLSIL.

The chain recombines TRBV5-6 with TRBJ2-7, with D perhaps TRBD1 or TRBD2 (6 bases each). CDR3 size: 14 residues. V dropped 3 bases and J dropped 4 bases, with 14 bases sitting between them. The germline gives CDR1 SGHDT, CDR2 YYEEEE. CDR3 nucleotides: TGTGCCAGCAGCTCTAACCGGGGGCCGTACGAGCAGTACTTC. Translated, it gives CASSSNRGPYEQYF.

This chain uses TRBV14 with TRBJ1-1; no clear D. In germline, CDR1 is SGHDN, CDR2 FVKESK. Trimming cost V 0 bases and J 5 bases, with 7 bases left between them. The CDR3 length is 13 residues. The CDR3, as DNA: TGTGCCAGCAGCCAAGACTGGCGGACTGAAGCTTTCTTT. Translation: CASSQDWRTEAFF.

CDR3 bases: TGTGCCAGCAGCCGACAGTCCACCGGGGAGCTGTTTTTT. It yields the protein CASSRQSTGELFF. V and J are TRBV7-6 and TRBJ2-2, with TRBD1 as a possible D gene (5 bases). The CDR3 contains 13 residues. Looked up from germline, CDR1 is SGHVS and CDR2 is FNYEAQ. V lost 5 bases to trimming and J lost 4 bases, with 8 bases between them.

The gene calls are TRBV5-1 and TRBJ2-3; no firm D call. V gave up 6 bases and J gave up 2 bases, with 16 bases separating them. CDR1 is SGHRS and CDR2 is YFSETQ in the germline V gene. The CDR3 totals 15 residues. CDR3 DNA: TGCGCCAGCAAAGGAGTAGCTATTATCACAGATACGCAGTATTTT. Translated, it gives CASKGVAIITDTQYF.

This clone has only one observation. The chain employs TRBV18 and TRBJ2-7; TRBD1 matches 9 bases. The CDR3 length is 15 residues. Looked up from germline, CDR1 is KGHSH and CDR2 is LQKENI. V lost 5 bases and J lost 2; bases outside the gene matches: 7. The CDR3 loop is CASSSGTGSPYEQYF. The CDR3 coding sequence is TGTGCCAGCTCATCCGGGACAGGGTCGCCCTACGAGCAGTACTTC.

J is TRBJ2-5 and V is TRBV18; a weak D match, TRBD1 (5 bases). Germline-derived CDR1 and CDR2 are KGHSH and LQKENI. V was clipped by 5 bases and J by 5 bases, with 15 bases between them. The CDR3 has 14 amino acids. The DNA of the CDR3 is TGTGCCAGCTCAATTACCAGGGCTCGCGAGACCCAGTACTTC. As protein: CASSITRARETQYF.

The chain recombines TRBV18 with TRBJ2-5; TRBD2 is a possible D gene (5 bases). The CDR3 covers 14 residues. The V end lost 0 bases, the J end lost 5 bases, and 10 bases lay between the germline ends. Germline V gene data show CDR1 as KGHSH and CDR2 as LQKENI. The CDR3 bases are TGTGCCAGCTCACCACCGAGGGCGCTTGAGACCCAGTACTTC. Its protein is CASSPPRALETQYF.

The chain recombines TRBV27 with TRBJ2-7; D not resolved. Germline V gene data show CDR1 as MNHEY and CDR2 as SMNVEV (reference sequence). Deletions cut 0 bases from V and 3 bases from J, with 9 bases between. The CDR3 consists of 14 residues. In DNA, the CDR3 is TGTGCCAGCAGTTTATCGCCTGGGTTCTACGAGCAGTACTTC. Encoded protein: CASSLSPGFYEQYF.

The chain combines TRBV5-1 with TRBJ1-1; 8 bases agree with TRBD1. Germline V gene sequence: CDR1 SGHRS, CDR2 YFSETQ. The ends lost 0 bases at V and 5 bases at J; junction bases unmatched: 3. This CDR3 has 14 amino acids. The CDR3 protein is CASSLDRGGTEAFF. Written as DNA, the CDR3 is TGCGCCAGCAGCTTGGACAGGGGGGGTACTGAAGCTTTCTTT.

The chain couples TRBV5-1 to TRBJ1-1; no definite D call. The ends were cut back, 0 bases at V and 0 bases at J, with 9 bases in the middle. Germline values: CDR1 SGHRS, CDR2 YFSETQ. The CDR3 has 15 residues. The CDR3 bases are TGCGCCAGCAGCTTGGGTAACAGCATGAACACTGAAGCTTTCTTT. Translation gives CASSLGNSMNTEAFF. Combining the CDR3 with reference TRBV5-1 and TRBJ1-1 gives the whole variable domain KAGVTQTPRYLIKTRGQQVTLSCSPISGHRSVSWYQQTPGQGLQFLFEYFSETQRNKGNFPGRFSGRQFSNSRSEMNVSTLELGDSALYLCASSLGNSMNTEAFFGQGTRLTVV.

This clone was recorded only once. This sequence joins TRBV18 and TRBJ2-7, with a tentative D call TRBD2 (5 bases). Looked up from germline, CDR1 is KGHSH and CDR2 is LQKENI. V shed 3 bases and J shed 7 bases, with 13 bases lying between them. This CDR3 spans 13 amino acids. The CDR3 sequence: CASSPSPPGEQYF. The CDR3 DNA sequence: TGTGCCAGCTCACCGTCCCCCCCGGGAGAGCAGTACTTC.

The chain links TRBV28 to TRBJ2-3; 9 bases map to TRBD2. The CDR3 covers 15 residues. Germline loops: CDR1 MDHEN, CDR2 SYDVKM. The V gene end was trimmed by 2 bases and the J gene end by 6 bases; junction bases not matched to a gene: 6. CDR3 nucleotides: TGTGCCAGCAGTTTAGTGGCGGGAGGGCCTGATACGCAGTATTTT. Amino acids: CASSLVAGGPDTQYF.